The rows below give T cell receptor beta chains drawn from one sample of a study of CD8 T cells in Susac syndrome. TCRdb ran MiXCR on the immunoSEQ multiplex PCR reads and lists one entry per CDR3 protein. Counted here are 200,000 or so distinct CDR3 sequences, about 95% occurring once; the ten biggest clones make up approximately 0.15%. The sample was CD8+ T cells from PBMCs. The source is a human donor with Susac syndrome. Each CDR3 is given without its conserved first and last residue. Each record gives: CDR3 protein, clone size, J gene, CDR3 length, V gene. Clone size is not always given. Where it is, it says once, few, many or a class for expanded clones.

CDR3: ASSQGTAKGEKLF
size: -
J: TRBJ1-4
length: 13
V: TRBV5-6

CDR3: ASRATDTQY
size: -
J: TRBJ2-3
length: 9
V: TRBV5-1

CDR3: SVEAAEKGGKTQY
size: -
J: TRBJ2-5
length: 13
V: TRBV29-1

CDR3: ASSEVNYEQY
size: -
J: TRBJ2-7
length: 10
V: TRBV6-1

CDR3: ASSYRVMDGANVLT
size: -
J: TRBJ2-6
length: 14
V: TRBV5-4

CDR3: SATRLAGDNEQF
size: -
J: TRBJ2-1
length: 12
V: TRBV20-1

CDR3: ASSKPSSGNTIY
size: once
J: TRBJ1-3
length: 12
V: TRBV28

CDR3: ASGGGHEQY
size: -
J: TRBJ2-7
length: 9
V: TRBV3-1

CDR3: ASSPLGTGANVLT
size: -
J: TRBJ2-6
length: 13
V: TRBV18

CDR3: ASSLNGDYSEQY
size: -
J: TRBJ2-7
length: 12
V: TRBV7-9

CDR3: ASIPLRGTYTGELF
size: -
J: TRBJ2-2
length: 14
V: TRBV7-7

CDR3: ASSLGLMDVGTEAF
size: -
J: TRBJ1-1
length: 14
V: TRBV13

CDR3: ASSPLSITSANTGELF
size: -
J: TRBJ2-2
length: 16
V: TRBV27

CDR3: ASSLQASPTYEQY
size: -
J: TRBJ2-7
length: 13
V: TRBV7-3

CDR3: SADRGREQY
size: once
J: TRBJ2-7
length: 9
V: TRBV20-1

CDR3: ASSFTGVNSYEQY
size: -
J: TRBJ2-7
length: 13
V: TRBV13

CDR3: ASSLVSGQISYEQY
size: -
J: TRBJ2-7
length: 14
V: TRBV7-8

CDR3: ASITRDFSYNEQF
size: -
J: TRBJ2-1
length: 13
V: TRBV28

CDR3: ASSFYGGHTDTQY
size: once
J: TRBJ2-3
length: 13
V: TRBV7-3

CDR3: ASSLDGDNQPQH
size: once
J: TRBJ1-5
length: 12
V: TRBV7-9

CDR3: ASGIVQGKTEAF
size: -
J: TRBJ1-1
length: 12
V: TRBV27

CDR3: STARDRGYEQY
size: -
J: TRBJ2-7
length: 11
V: TRBV29-1

CDR3: ASSSGTGAEQY
size: -
J: TRBJ2-7
length: 11
V: TRBV7-3

CDR3: ASSLARTGATNTEAF
size: -
J: TRBJ1-1
length: 15
V: TRBV7-6

CDR3: ASSSSSYNEQF
size: few
J: TRBJ2-1
length: 11
V: TRBV27

CDR3: ASGELPGQRRITDTQY
size: -
J: TRBJ2-3
length: 16
V: TRBV28

CDR3: SVESVMTGVVGQETQY
size: -
J: TRBJ2-5
length: 16
V: TRBV29-1

CDR3: SVVGGSGTEAF
size: once
J: TRBJ1-1
length: 11
V: TRBV29-1

CDR3: ASSPPGLAAYNEQF
size: -
J: TRBJ2-1
length: 14
V: TRBV28

CDR3: ASSWGWGLYNEQF
size: -
J: TRBJ2-1
length: 13
V: TRBV7-7

CDR3: ASSVARTDTQY
size: -
J: TRBJ2-3
length: 11
V: TRBV9

CDR3: SARDWESDTGELF
size: -
J: TRBJ2-2
length: 13
V: TRBV20-1

CDR3: ASSLGGAGALLPEAF
size: -
J: TRBJ1-1
length: 15
V: TRBV7-2

CDR3: ASSQPGQTFHEQY
size: -
J: TRBJ2-7
length: 13
V: TRBV4-2

CDR3: SALTTGTGHTEAF
size: -
J: TRBJ1-1
length: 13
V: TRBV20-1

CDR3: ASSVVAGSTDTQY
size: -
J: TRBJ2-3
length: 13
V: TRBV9

CDR3: ASSLAGELYNEQF
size: once
J: TRBJ2-1
length: 13
V: TRBV28

CDR3: ASSFDTTTRIAEQF
size: -
J: TRBJ2-1
length: 14
V: TRBV5-1

CDR3: ASSLNRAFYGYT
size: -
J: TRBJ1-2
length: 12
V: TRBV27

CDR3: ASSLAGTWTNYGYT
size: -
J: TRBJ1-2
length: 14
V: TRBV28

CDR3: ASSAIHRENYGYT
size: -
J: TRBJ1-2
length: 13
V: TRBV5-6

CDR3: SARRLGGETQY
size: -
J: TRBJ2-5
length: 11
V: TRBV20-1

CDR3: ASSFGGGNNEKLF
size: -
J: TRBJ1-4
length: 13
V: TRBV28